This TCR beta chain was recorded in a study of T cells in Graves' hyperthyroidism and ophthalmopathy. Across the study: Sampling of peripheral blood happened at initial diagnosis, prior to any treatment.

Out of approximately 10 ml of fresh peripheral blood came the PBMCs. Using RNA transcripts as the source, TCR beta CDR3 regions were amplified. A set of HTBI primers served as the primers for a first-round RT-PCR of the TCR CDR3. TCRdb independently ran MiXCR on the multiplex PCR reads; one entry per CDR3 protein. Among about 350,000 distinct CDR3 sequences, 15% to 20% were seen once, and the ten largest hold 15% to 17%. Trimming removed 6 bases from V and 0 bases from J, with 15 bases in between. The germline gives CDR1 MNHNS, CDR2 SASEGT. CDR3 length equals 16 residues. Note on this clonotype: Its target is unknown.

The study's findings and limits: Ophthalmopathy could be told apart from stable hyperthyroidism with a 13 V-J model.

This clonotype was sampled from a woman in her 40s with Graves' ophthalmopathy. V and J are TRBV6-1 and TRBJ1-3; D unclear. The sequenced sample consisted of blood. The chain's CDR3 is CASSRLGPTSGNTIYF. The DNA of the CDR3 is TGTGCCAGCAGCAGGCTTGGACCTACCTCTGGAAACACCATATATTTT.